This T cell receptor beta chain was found in a study of T cell changes during pregnancy in multiple sclerosis. Germline CDR1 MDHEN, CDR2 SYDVKM. The CDR3 is 16 residues long. V was pared by 5 bases and J by 2 bases, with 17 bases between. Clones were read by immunoSEQ multiplex PCR, and TCRdb kept only the in-frame ones, dropping some. The sample shows approximately 30,000 clones, around 86% of them seen only once. This sample comprised CD4+ T cells from peripheral blood mononuclear cells, obtained in the first trimester of pregnancy. This TCR came from a female donor in good health, enrolled as a control in a pregnancy study. The V and J genes are TRBV28 and TRBJ2-3, with TRBD1 as a possible D gene (6 bases). The CDR3 loop is CASSTPQGYPTDTQYF. CDR3 sequence (DNA): TGTGCCAGCAGTACACCCCAGGGGTACCCCACAGATACGCAGTATTTT.